This T cell receptor (beta chain) was profiled in a study of shared clonotypes between healthy human individuals. Points from the study as a whole: Sharing across several donors was seen in 4% to 6.5% of naive CD4 clonotypes. Represented diversity, genetic and exposure-history alike, was limited by few donors. Some clonotypes were shared by all four sorted-subset donors, while others were not shared. The non-shared ones had lower generation probabilities than the shared ones.

A deep-level run was used for the assay. Measured with immunoSEQ multiplex PCR; TCRdb has only the in-frame clones, and not every one. The data show fewer than 1 million clones, around 96% seen once. Germline V gene data show CDR1 as SGHDT and CDR2 as YYEEEE. V lost 1 base and J lost 4, with 6 bases in between. The length of the CDR3 is 13 residues. Terminally differentiated effector memory CD45RA+ cells were left out of the naive CD8 fraction, which was CD45RO-negative and positively selected for CCR7. Remarks on this clone: Its antigen is not identified. The sample has other DNA sequences that encode this CDR3 too.

Sequencing input: naive CD8+ T cells sorted from blood. The origin of this receptor is a man aged 25-40 years in good health. The J gene is TRBJ2-1, the V gene TRBV5-6; no definite D call. The CDR3 loop is CASSLSGYNEQFF. For the CDR3, the DNA is TGTGCCAGCAGCTTGTCAGGTTACAATGAGCAGTTCTTC.